The sequence of this T cell receptor (beta chain) was determined in a study of shared clonotypes between healthy human individuals. Whole-study results and caveats: Owing to a small donor count, the genetic and exposure-history diversity represented was limited.

The CDR3 has 15 amino acids. The germline V and J ends were trimmed by 0 bases and 8 bases, with 15 bases remaining between them. Germline CDR1 reads SGDLS; CDR2 reads YYNGEE. Investigators spread the genomic DNA of each subset evenly over several immunoSEQ plates. Here immunoSEQ multiplex PCR was the method, and the copy in TCRdb shows in-frame clones only, minus some. This table has more than 2,000,000 clones, approximately 93% appearing once. Details on this clone: What it binds is not known.

Sequenced material: naive CD4+ T cells from PBMCs. Subset reported: CD45RA+ positively selected. This sequence originates from a man aged 18 to 29 in good health. Some clones in this sample may be carry-over from other donors' samples. This chain uses TRBV9 with TRBJ2-1, with no clear D. DNA of the CDR3: TGTGCCAGCAGCGTAGTGTTCAACCCTGAGGATGAGCAGTTCTTC. Protein product: CASSVVFNPEDEQFF.